The 15 T cell receptor beta chains below all came from one sample that was sequenced in a study of blood T cells in healthy people across ages. A J-beta primer mix and a sample-barcoded 5' primer were used in a second PCR of roughly 6 to 12 cycles. TCRdb analysed the 5' RACE reads with MiXCR anew, one entry per CDR3 protein. This table holds around 1,900,000 distinct CDR3 sequences, roughly two fifths found once. Sequenced: blood. All receptors derive from a human donor in good health.

The chain employs TRBV15 and TRBJ2-7, with 9 positions matching TRBD2. Germline CDR1 is LNHNV and CDR2 is YYDKDF (reference sequence). J gave up 2 bases and V 0 bases, and 11 bases lay outside the gene matches. The CDR3 runs 18 residues. This CDR3 is CATSREWSGGTNPYEQYF. The CDR3 coding sequence is TGTGCCACCAGCAGAGAGTGGAGCGGGGGGACCAACCCCTACGAGCAGTACTTC.

This clonotype has just a few counts. The V gene is TRBV29-1, the J gene TRBJ2-7, with D tentatively TRBD2 (6 bases). V was trimmed by 7 bases and J by 2 bases, leaving 15 bases between them. There are 13 residues in the CDR3. CDR1 SQVTM and CDR2 ANQGSEA come from the germline V gene. The CDR3 DNA reads TGCAGCGGCCGTCTGGGGGGAGCCTACGAGCAGTACTTC. This encodes CSGRLGGAYEQYF.

The chain joins TRBV4-1 to TRBJ1-4, with D perhaps matching TRBD1 (5 bases). Germline CDR1 MGHRA, CDR2 YSYEKL. Trimming stripped 11 bases from V and 8 bases from J, with 18 bases between. CDR3 length: 13 residues. CDR3 DNA: TGCGCCGGGGGAGTCCTAGTAGGGGAAAAACTGTTTTTT. It specifies CAGGVLVGEKLFF.

The V and J genes are TRBV20-1 and TRBJ2-3, with 7 bases matching TRBD1. J lost 0 bases, V lost 0 bases, and 12 bases had no gene match. This CDR3 has 18 amino acids. Per germline, CDR1 DFQATT and CDR2 SNEGSKA (reference sequence). In nucleotides, the CDR3 is TGCAGTGCTAGAGATCCTGGTAGGGGGCCCGAAAGCACAGATACGCAGTATTTT. Amino acids: CSARDPGRGPESTDTQYF.

V is TRBV6-2 or TRBV6-3 and J is TRBJ2-5; 8 positions agree with TRBD1. CDR3 size: 14 residues. J gave up 4 bases and V 8 bases, and 9 bases lay outside the gene matches. Germline V CDR1 and CDR2: MNHEY, SVGEGT. The CDR3 DNA reads as TGTGCCAGCGGCTACATCGACAGGGGAGAGACCCAGTACTTC. Translation gives CASGYIDRGETQYF.

The gene calls are TRBV15 and TRBJ2-3; the D gene is possibly TRBD1 (5 bases). V lost 0 bases and J lost 5, with 15 bases in between. There are 16 residues in the CDR3. The germline V gene has CDR1 LNHNV and CDR2 YYDKDF (reference sequence). The CDR3, as DNA: TGTGCCACCAGCAGAGATCGGTGGGGCCGCGGAGATACGCAGTATTTT. Amino acid sequence: CATSRDRWGRGDTQYF.

Ten or more counts support this clonotype. The J gene is TRBJ2-4, the V gene TRBV6-2 or TRBV6-3; D unresolved. Deletions cut 6 bases from V and 0 bases from J, with 9 bases between. Germline assignment: CDR1 MNHEY and CDR2 SVGEGT. The CDR3 spans 14 residues. The CDR3 here is CASSSGSAKNIQYF. The CDR3 coding sequence is TGTGCCAGCAGCTCCGGGTCAGCCAAAAACATTCAGTACTTC.

This clonotype was seen repeatedly, ten times or more. The chain links TRBV21-1 to TRBJ2-7. TRBV21-1 is tagged as a pseudogene. The CDR3 length is 9 residues. The CDR3 region is CASSYEQYF. The CDR3 DNA reads TGTGCCAGCAGCTACGAGCAGTACTTC.

This chain uses TRBV20-1 with TRBJ2-7; possibly TRBD2 for D (6 bases). Germline V gene sequence: CDR1 DFQATT, CDR2 SNEGSKA (reference sequence). This CDR3 has 14 amino acids. Deletions cut 0 bases from V and 0 bases from J, with 9 bases between. CDR3 nucleotides: TGCAGTGCTAGAGATCGGGGGACCTCCTACGAGCAGTACTTC. Amino acid sequence: CSARDRGTSYEQYF.

This clonotype occurred once. The gene calls are TRBV20-1 and TRBJ2-7; no reliable D call. The V end lost 5 bases, the J end lost 4 bases, and 9 bases lay between the germline ends. The CDR3 runs 11 residues. Germline CDR1 and CDR2: DFQATT and SNEGSKA (reference sequence). The CDR3 reads CSADSPYEQYF. DNA of the CDR3: TGCAGTGCTGACTCCCCGTACGAGCAGTACTTC.

This clonotype was seen a few times. The V and J genes are TRBV4-3 and TRBJ1-2, with TRBD1 matching over 7 bases. V shed 0 bases and J 2 bases; nucleotides not matched to a gene: 3. CDR3 length equals 15 residues. Germline-derived CDR1 and CDR2 are LGHNA and YSLEER. This CDR3 reads CASSQETGSNYGYTF. Written as DNA, the CDR3 is TGCGCCAGCAGCCAAGAGACAGGGTCCAACTATGGCTACACCTTC.

The rearrangement joins TRBV6-1 to TRBJ2-7, with 7 nucleotides matching TRBD1. V lost 3 bases and J lost 2; bases outside the gene matches: 10. The CDR3 has 16 amino acids. Germline assignment: CDR1 MNHNS and CDR2 SASEGT. CDR3 loop: CASSETGQLGAYEQYF. CDR3 DNA: TGTGCCAGCAGTGAGACGGGACAGCTAGGAGCCTACGAGCAGTACTTC.

This sequence joins TRBV7-9 and TRBJ2-1; D might be TRBD2 (6 bases). The germline V gene has CDR1 SEHNR and CDR2 FQNEAQ (reference sequence). V lost 6 bases and J 5 bases, leaving 17 bases between the germline ends. This CDR3 is 15 amino acids long. CDR3: CASSPTTSHHNEQFF. The CDR3 DNA reads as TGTGCCAGCAGTCCGACCACTAGCCACCACAATGAGCAGTTCTTC.

As for this clonotype: The CDR3 does not end in the conserved phenylalanine or tryptophan, so this is likely a read error. The chain recombines TRBV15 with TRBJ2-3, with 7 bases that match TRBD1. The length of the CDR3 is 15 residues. V was pared by 9 bases and J by 6 bases, with 15 bases of the junction left unmatched. CDR1 and CDR2 (germline): LNHNV, YYDKDF (reference sequence). The CDR3 spells CATRQGRILVDTQYL. The CDR3 DNA sequence: TGTGCCACTCGACAGGGTCGGATCTTAGTGGATACGCAGTATTTA.

The genes are TRBV27 and TRBJ1-5, with 9 bases that match TRBD1. This CDR3 spans 17 amino acids. The germline V gene encodes CDR1 MNHEY and CDR2 SMNVEV (reference sequence). The V and J ends lost 10 bases and 0 bases, in that order; junction bases with no gene match: 13. Here the CDR3 DNA reads TGTGCCACTATGGACAGGGGATGGGCGGATAGCAATCAGCCCCAGCATTTT. This sequence encodes CATMDRGWADSNQPQHF.